This TCR beta chain is drawn from a study of blood T cells in healthy people across ages. Findings of the study overall: Estimates based on one million T cells were treated as lower bounds.

A second roughly 6 to 12 cycle PCR used barcoded and J-beta primers. TCRdb re-analysed the 5' RACE reads in MiXCR, keeping a single row per CDR3 protein. This table holds fewer than 800,000 distinct CDR3 sequences, around 45% found once. Total RNA amounts of at least 5 micrograms were extracted per sample. As to this clonotype: Antigen unknown.

The ends lost 4 bases at V and 5 bases at J; junction bases unmatched: 6. Per the germline V gene, CDR1 is SGHTA and CDR2 is FQGNSA. The CDR3 contains 14 residues. The chain joins TRBV7-2 to TRBJ2-3; 7 bases are shared with TRBD1. This TCR came from a woman aged 60-70 years in good health. Input material: blood. CDR3 sequence (DNA): TGTGCCAGCAGCTCGACAGGGAAGTTAGATACGCAGTATTTT. It is translated as CASSSTGKLDTQYF.